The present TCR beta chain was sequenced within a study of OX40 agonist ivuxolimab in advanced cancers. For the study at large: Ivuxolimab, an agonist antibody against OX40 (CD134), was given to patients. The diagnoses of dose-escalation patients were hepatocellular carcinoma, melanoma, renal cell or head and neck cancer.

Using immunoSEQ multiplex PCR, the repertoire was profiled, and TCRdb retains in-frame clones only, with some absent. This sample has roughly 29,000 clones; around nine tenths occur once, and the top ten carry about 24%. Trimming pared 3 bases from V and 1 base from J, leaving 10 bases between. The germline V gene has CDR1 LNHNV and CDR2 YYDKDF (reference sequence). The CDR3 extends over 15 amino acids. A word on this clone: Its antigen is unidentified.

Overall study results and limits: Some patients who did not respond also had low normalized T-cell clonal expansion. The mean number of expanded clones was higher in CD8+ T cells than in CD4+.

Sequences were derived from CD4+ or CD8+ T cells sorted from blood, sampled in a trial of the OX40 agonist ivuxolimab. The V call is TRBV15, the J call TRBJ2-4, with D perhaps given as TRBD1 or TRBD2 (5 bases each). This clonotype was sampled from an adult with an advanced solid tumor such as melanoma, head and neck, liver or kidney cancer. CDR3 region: CATSRGVGAKNIQYF. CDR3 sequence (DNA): TGTGCCACCAGCAGGGGGGTGGGGGCCAAAAACATTCAGTACTTC.